These T cell receptor beta chains were read from a single sample in a study of human T cells and chemical hapten exposure. TCRdb fed the RACE reads into MiXCR, producing one record per CDR3 protein. The table includes fewer than 100,000 distinct CDR3 sequences, roughly 12% detected once. This specimen consisted of whole blood, obtained in connection with sensitization to the hapten diphenylcyclopropenone (DPC). These receptors originate from a woman aged 60-75 years with alopecia areata. Some clones in this sample may be carry-over from other donors' samples. Both conserved end residues are part of each CDR3. The order of the fields is D gene, V gene, J gene, clone size, CDR3 DNA, CDR3 protein. A D gene is named only where the DNA matches it firmly. Not all rows give a size; the values are once, few, many and, for expanded clones, a class.

-	TRBV3-1	TRBJ1-6	-	TGTGCCAGCAACCAGGGGCAAAATTCACCCCTCCACTTT	CASNQGQNSPLHF
TRBD1	TRBV10-3	TRBJ2-3	many	TGTGCCATCAGTGAAAGAGGACAGGGGTTCACAGATACGCAGTATTTT	CAISERGQGFTDTQYF
-	TRBV29-1	TRBJ2-2	many	TGCAGCGTTGAATTTGTGGAAGGCGGGGAGCTGTTTTTT	CSVEFVEGGELFF
TRBD2	TRBV5-1	TRBJ2-2	many	TGCGCCAGCAGCCCTCCAGCGGGGGCAGGTATCGGGGAGCTGTTTTTT	CASSPPAGAGIGELFF
TRBD1	TRBV25-1	TRBJ2-1	many	TGTGCCAGCAGTGCTCCGGGACAGATAGGTAATGAGCAGTTCTTC	CASSAPGQIGNEQFF
-	TRBV7-6	TRBJ2-5	-	TGTGCCAGCAGCTCAGGGACGGGAGAGACCCAGTACTTC	CASSSGTGETQYF
TRBD1	TRBV20-1	TRBJ2-4	-	TGCAGTGCTAGTAGGGGGCCTGAGGACATTCAGTACTTC	CSASRGPEDIQYF
-	TRBV12-5	TRBJ1-2	many	TGTGCTAGTGGTACAGGACCCTATGGCTACACCTTC	CASGTGPYGYTF
-	TRBV29-1	TRBJ2-1	many	TGCAGCGTCAGGGGGGGCTACAATGAGCAGTTCTTC	CSVRGGYNEQFF
-	TRBV9	TRBJ2-7	many	TGTGCCAGCAGCGCCGATCCATACGAGCAGTACTTC	CASSADPYEQYF
TRBD1	TRBV29-1	TRBJ1-1	-	TGCAGCGTGCGTGGGACAGATAAACCTATGAACACTGAAGCTTTCTTT	CSVRGTDKPMNTEAFF
-	TRBV20-1	TRBJ1-4	-	TGCAGTGCTAGAGACCCATCGGTCCCCACTGAAAAACTGTTTTTT	CSARDPSVPTEKLFF
-	TRBV7-9	TRBJ2-7	many	TGTGCCAGCAGCACCCGGGAAGGGATCTACGAGCAGTACTTC	CASSTREGIYEQYF
TRBD2	TRBV7-8	TRBJ2-3	many	TGTGCCAGCAGCTCTCGGACTAGCGGGGCCAAAGATACGCAGTATTTT	CASSSRTSGAKDTQYF
-	TRBV5-1	TRBJ2-3	many	TGCGCCAGCAGCTTTGATAGGGGGGGAGAAGATACGCAGTATTTT	CASSFDRGGEDTQYF
-	TRBV7-3	TRBJ2-3	-	TGTGCCAGCAGCGTACAGGGAGATGATACGCAGTATTTT	CASSVQGDDTQYF
TRBD2	TRBV20-1	TRBJ2-7	-	TGCAGTGTAGGGCGGGGGGCTGAACTCTACGAGCAGTACTTC	CSVGRGAELYEQYF
-	TRBV2	TRBJ2-1	few	TGTGCCAGCACCCTCCTGTTTGAGCAGTTCTTC	CASTLLFEQFF
TRBD1	TRBV13	TRBJ1-4	few	TGTGCCAGCAGCATGCGGGACAGTCTTTACGCTGAAAAACTGTTTTTT	CASSMRDSLYAEKLFF
-	TRBV6-1	TRBJ1-1	many	TGTGCCAGCTCCCAAACCGAGTCGAACACTGAAGCTTTCTTT	CASSQTESNTEAFF
TRBD2	TRBV20-1	TRBJ2-3	-	TGCAGTGCTCGAGGGACTAGCGGTACAGATACGCAGTATTTT	CSARGTSGTDTQYF
-	TRBV4-1	TRBJ2-6	few	TGCGCCAGCAGCCAAGAATGGACGGAAGGCTCTGGGGCCAACGTCCTGACTTTC	CASSQEWTEGSGANVLTF
TRBD2	TRBV6-2/TRBV6-3	TRBJ2-3	-	TGTGCCAGCAGTTACGGACTAGCGGGGATATCGCAAGATACGCAGTATTTT	CASSYGLAGISQDTQYF
-	TRBV6-2/TRBV6-3	TRBJ1-5	-	TGTGCCAGCAGCCAGGGGCCTAGGCTGGGGCCCCAGCATTTT	CASSQGPRLGPQHF